One sample yielded the 20 T cell receptor beta chains listed below, sequenced in a study of human versus mouse CDR3 diversity and MHC coevolution. The table came from immunoSEQ multiplex PCR; TCRdb's copy has only in-frame clones and leaves some out. The sample shows about 83,000 clones, less than 95% of them seen only once. The material sequenced was naive CD4+ T cells from blood. Subset of the sample: CD45RO-negative CD62L-positive naive CD4 T cells. The origin of the receptors is a person between 25 and 70 years old in good health.

CDR3 coding DNA: TGTGCCAGCAGTTTTGGACACCAAGGCTATGGCTACACCTTC. As protein: CASSFGHQGYGYTF. This sequence joins TRBV27 and TRBJ1-2, with D perhaps TRBD1 (5 bases). This CDR3 contains 14 residues. From germline, CDR1 is MNHEY and CDR2 SMNVEV (reference sequence). Trimming left V 3 bases short and J 4 bases short, with 12 bases between.

The gene calls are TRBV15 and TRBJ2-3; a weak D match, TRBD2 (5 bases). Germline V gives CDR1 LNHNV, CDR2 YYDKDF (reference sequence). V shed 0 bases and J shed 3 bases, with 10 bases lying between them. The CDR3 totals 15 residues. This CDR3 reads CATSRDGVRTDTQYF. CDR3 sequence (DNA): TGTGCCACCAGCAGAGACGGGGTTCGGACAGATACGCAGTATTTT.

Regarding this clone: Other DNA sequences in the sample encode the same CDR3. CDR3 DNA: TGTGCCTGGAGGAGGGTGAACACTGAAGCTTTCTTT. Translated, it gives CAWRRVNTEAFF. V gene TRBV30 combines with J gene TRBJ1-1; D call uncertain. CDR3 size: 12 residues. Trimming shortened V by 3 bases and J by 0 bases, and 5 bases separated the two germline ends. Germline CDR1 is GTSNPN and CDR2 is SVGIG (reference sequence).

The V gene is TRBV30, the J gene TRBJ2-7; possible D gene TRBD2, 5 bases. Germline lookup yields CDR1 GTSNPN and CDR2 SVGIG (reference sequence). The CDR3 spans 13 residues. The germline V and J ends were trimmed by 0 bases and 2 bases, with 8 bases remaining between them. The CDR3 DNA sequence: TGTGCCTGGAGTGTACCCGGGGCCTACGAGCAGTACTTC. It yields the protein CAWSVPGAYEQYF.

The rearrangement links TRBV30 to TRBJ1-1; no definite D call. The CDR3 has 12 amino acids. Germline V gives CDR1 GTSNPN, CDR2 SVGIG (reference sequence). V was clipped by 2 bases and J by 4 bases, with 8 bases between them. In DNA form, the CDR3 reads TGTGCCTGGAGTCCCGGAGCCACTGAAGCTTTCTTT. It is translated as CAWSPGATEAFF.

This rearrangement joins TRBV6-1 to TRBJ2-7; TRBD1 aligns across 7 bases. Germline lookup yields CDR1 MNHNS and CDR2 SASEGT. The CDR3 consists of 15 residues. Trimming at V came to 2 bases and at J to 7 bases, leaving 11 bases not matched to a gene. The CDR3 sequence is CASSEMTGTPFEQYF. DNA of the CDR3: TGTGCCAGCAGTGAAATGACAGGGACCCCCTTTGAGCAGTACTTC.

V and J are TRBV5-4 and TRBJ2-1; perhaps TRBD2 as D (5 bases). This CDR3 comprises 16 residues. The V gene's germline CDR1 is SGHNT and CDR2 YYREEE (reference sequence). V was pared by 0 bases and J by 1 base, with 11 bases between. The DNA of the CDR3 is TGTGCCAGCAGCTTGGCGGCGGGCCAGTCCTACAATGAGCAGTTCTTC. Its translation: CASSLAAGQSYNEQFF.

In this sample, this clone turned up once. The chain employs TRBV12-5 and TRBJ1-5, with no clear D. The CDR3 length is 11 residues. Trimming stripped 5 bases from V and 5 bases from J, with 4 bases between. Per the germline V gene, CDR1 is LGHNT and CDR2 is FRNRAP. The CDR3 nucleotides read TGTGCTAGTGGTCGAGATCAGCCCCAGCATTTT. Its protein is CASGRDQPQHF.

The V and J genes are TRBV5-4 and TRBJ1-4, with TRBD1 as a possible D gene (5 bases). CDR1 is SGHNT and CDR2 is YYREEE in the germline V gene (reference sequence). The V and J ends lost 5 bases and 6 bases respectively, with 11 bases between them. The CDR3 consists of 13 residues. This CDR3 is CASRRGSDEKLFF. CDR3 in DNA: TGTGCCAGCAGGCGGGGGTCAGATGAAAAACTGTTTTTT.

The chain joins TRBV7-2 to TRBJ1-5; no clear D gene. With 1 base removed from V and 0 bases from J, the gap between germline ends came to 7 bases. This CDR3 has 15 amino acids. Germline V gene lookup returns CDR1 SGHTA and CDR2 FQGNSA. The CDR3 reads CASSLVYVSNQPQHF. The CDR3 DNA follows: TGTGCCAGCAGCTTAGTATATGTTAGCAATCAGCCCCAGCATTTT.

The rearrangement uses TRBV4-1 and TRBJ2-4; no clear D. Per the germline V gene, CDR1 is MGHRA and CDR2 is YSYEKL. V lost 0 bases and J lost 6, with 15 bases in between. The CDR3 has 16 amino acids. The CDR3 here is CASSQETPGRLNIQYF. The CDR3 DNA follows: TGCGCCAGCAGCCAAGAGACGCCAGGTCGGTTAAACATTCAGTACTTC.

J is TRBJ2-2 and V is TRBV13; 13 bases agree with TRBD2. CDR1 and CDR2 from the germline V gene are PRHDT and FYEKMQ (reference sequence). Losses at the gene ends were 4 bases for V and 4 bases for J; bases not matched to a gene: 6. The CDR3 length is 17 residues. DNA for the CDR3: TGTGCCAGCAGCTCCGGACTAGCGGGAGAAGTCACCGGGGAGCTGTTTTTT. This translates into CASSSGLAGEVTGELFF. Full variable domain (outside the CDR3, taken from reference TRBV13 and TRBJ2-2): AAGVIQSPRHLIKEKRETATLKCYPIPRHDTVYWYQQGPGQDPQFLISFYEKMQSDKGSIPDRFSAQQFSDYHSELNMSSLELGDSALYFCASSSGLAGEVTGELFFGEGSRLTVL.

V usage is TRBV7-2 and J usage is TRBJ1-4, with D possibly matching TRBD1 (5 bases). This CDR3 spans 15 amino acids. Trimming removed 1 base from V and 11 bases from J, with 17 bases in between. The V gene's germline CDR1 is SGHTA and CDR2 FQGNSA. DNA of the CDR3: TGTGCCAGCAGCTTAGGGGAAGGGGCAGTGTGGAAACTGTTTTTT. This codes for CASSLGEGAVWKLFF.

The CDR3 protein is CASSPPGYNEQFF. In DNA form, the CDR3 reads TGTGCCAGCAGTCCCCCGGGGTACAATGAGCAGTTCTTC. The chain employs TRBV6-5 and TRBJ2-1, with D tentatively TRBD2 (5 bases). Trimming left V 5 bases short and J 4 bases short, with 9 bases between. This CDR3 spans 13 amino acids. Germline V lookup: CDR1 MNHEY, CDR2 SVGAGI.

The chain uses TRBV6-4 and TRBJ1-5; D call uncertain. This CDR3 contains 13 residues. Germline V lookup: CDR1 MRHNA, CDR2 SNTAGT. Trimming cost V 6 bases and J 5 bases, with 11 bases left between them. CDR3 protein: CASSPAGDQPQHF. Written as DNA, the CDR3 is TGTGCCAGCAGCCCGGCGGGCGATCAGCCCCAGCATTTT.

This clone was detected only once. The V gene is TRBV7-9, the J gene TRBJ2-1; 10 positions match TRBD1. The CDR3 length is 16 residues. Losses at the gene ends were 1 base for V and 13 bases for J; bases not matched to a gene: 13. The germline V gene encodes CDR1 SEHNR and CDR2 FQNEAQ (reference sequence). The CDR3 region is CASSLDTGTGVHCQFF. CDR3 coding DNA: TGTGCCAGCAGCTTAGACACCGGGACAGGGGTACATTGTCAGTTCTTC.

The genes are TRBV6-1 and TRBJ1-4; 7 bases align to TRBD1. V gave up 8 bases and J gave up 3 bases; unmatched junction bases: 9. The V gene's germline CDR1 is MNHNS and CDR2 SASEGT. The CDR3 consists of 15 residues. The chain's CDR3 is CASGRGRGANEKLFF. In DNA, the CDR3 is TGTGCCAGCGGTAGGGGGCGCGGCGCTAATGAAAAACTGTTTTTT.

The CDR3 protein is CAIRDRGQANYGYTF. The CDR3 nucleotides read TGTGCCATCAGAGATAGGGGACAGGCGAACTATGGCTACACCTTC. This sequence joins TRBV10-3 and TRBJ1-2, with 8 bases lining up with TRBD1. J was trimmed by 2 bases and V by 6 bases; bases with no gene match: 8. The CDR3 has 15 amino acids. Germline CDR1 reads ENHRY; CDR2 reads SYGVKD.

Here the CDR3 reads CASRLRPGDTEAFF. DNA of the CDR3: TGTGCCAGCAGGTTGCGGCCAGGGGACACTGAAGCTTTCTTT. The chain employs TRBV6-1 and TRBJ1-1; a possible D gene is TRBD1 (6 bases). The germline CDR1 and CDR2 sequences are MNHNS and SASEGT. The CDR3 runs to 14 residues. V was trimmed by 6 bases and J by 3 bases, leaving 14 bases between them.

This clone was recorded only once. The V and J genes are TRBV9 and TRBJ2-7; 9 bases are a match to TRBD2. J was trimmed by 2 bases and V by 4 bases; bases with no gene match: 10. The CDR3 sequence is 16 residues long. CDR1 and CDR2 from the germline V gene are SGDLS and YYNGEE. As DNA, the CDR3 is TGTGCCAGCAGCCCCTCACGACTAGCGGCAACCTACGAGCAGTACTTC. Protein: CASSPSRLAATYEQYF.